The sequence of this T cell receptor (beta chain) was determined in a study of blood T cells in healthy people across ages. Next came a second PCR, run for about 7 to 11 cycles, which used a sample-barcoded 5' primer along with a J-beta primer mix. TCRdb re-derived calls from the 5' RACE reads in MiXCR, one entry per CDR3 protein. The table includes some 1.8 million distinct CDR3 sequences, approximately 40% detected once. The CDR3 is 18 residues long. The germline V and J ends were trimmed by 3 bases and 0 bases, with 19 bases remaining between them. The gene calls are TRBV12-3 or TRBV12-4 and TRBJ2-3, with a tentative D call TRBD1 (5 bases). The sample comprised blood. This TCR derives from a human donor in good health. CDR3 DNA sequence: TGTGCCAGCAGTTTTAAGGGGTGGCCCGATCTAAGCACAGATACGCAGTATTTT. Its protein is CASSFKGWPDLSTDTQYF.